The rows below give T cell receptor beta chains drawn from one sample of a study of CD8+CD57+ T cells in acquired aplastic anemia. MiXCR, applied by TCRdb to the reads, yields one record per CDR3 protein. The table lists 150,000 to 200,000 distinct CDR3 sequences, around 52% of them singletons. Sequenced: sorted CD4+, CD8+, or CD8+CD57+ T cells (not recorded which) from PBMCs. All receptors derive from a human donor with aplastic anemia. CDR3s include the opening cysteine and the closing phenylalanine or tryptophan. The D gene is left open where the match is weak. Clone size is stated in some rows and not others, as once, few, many or a class when expanded.

j_call	v_call	clone_size	d_call	cdr3_aa	cdr3_nt
TRBJ2-5	TRBV4-1	many	NA	CASSQGPGQETQYF	TGCGCCAGCAGCCAAGGGCCGGGGCAAGAGACCCAGTACTTC
TRBJ2-7	TRBV11-2	NA	TRBD2	CASRHPGLAGGLSSYEQYF	TGTGCCAGCAGGCACCCGGGACTAGCGGGAGGGCTGAGCTCCTACGAGCAGTACTTC
TRBJ2-7	TRBV7-9	many	NA	CASSFEAYEQYF	TGTGCCAGCAGCTTCGAGGCATACGAGCAGTACTTC
TRBJ2-7	TRBV7-3	many	NA	CASSPTQGMNEQYF	TGTGCCAGCAGCCCTACACAGGGTATGAACGAGCAGTACTTC
TRBJ1-2	TRBV7-2	NA	NA	CASSSSTANYGYTF	TGTGCCAGCAGCTCTTCGACAGCTAACTATGGCTACACCTTC
TRBJ1-6	TRBV20-1	NA	NA	CSARNPEDRYNSPLHF	TGCAGTGCTAGAAACCCGGAAGACAGATATAATTCACCCCTCCACTTT
TRBJ2-7	TRBV19	few	NA	CASSIVPSDQQYF	TGTGCCAGTAGTATAGTCCCCTCGGACCAGCAGTACTTC
TRBJ1-3	TRBV20-1	many	NA	CSASPGLLKVPISGNTIYF	TGCAGTGCCTCACCGGGACTGCTAAAGGTACCGATATCTGGAAACACCATATATTTT
TRBJ1-1	TRBV12-3/TRBV12-4	NA	NA	CASSPQDSLRKIMNTEAFF	TGTGCCAGCAGTCCGCAAGACTCGCTACGGAAGATTATGAACACTGAAGCTTTCTTT
TRBJ1-4	TRBV20-1	many	TRBD1	CSAFDRDRARSVEKLFF	TGCAGTGCTTTCGACCGGGACAGGGCAAGGAGCGTTGAAAAACTGTTTTTT
TRBJ2-3	TRBV20-1	few	NA	CSASPREHSSTDTQYF	TGCAGTGCTAGCCCCAGGGAGCACAGTAGCACAGATACGCAGTATTTT
TRBJ1-1	TRBV10-1	NA	TRBD1	CASSLYRGYMNTEAFF	TGCGCCAGCAGTCTTTACAGGGGATACATGAACACTGAAGCTTTCTTT
TRBJ2-5	TRBV7-9	once	NA	CASRTGQETQYF	TGTGCCAGCAGGACAGGTCAAGAGACCCAGTACTTC
TRBJ2-1	TRBV20-1	once	TRBD2	CSATGLAGGGRQQFF	TGCAGTGCTACCGGACTAGCGGGGGGCGGGAGACAGCAGTTCTTC
TRBJ2-7	TRBV20-1	few	TRBD2	CSALKREGRYEQYF	TGCAGTGCCCTGAAGAGGGAGGGCCGATACGAGCAGTACTTC
TRBJ1-3	TRBV25-1	NA	NA	CASSESGVAGNTMYF	TGTGCCAGCAGTGAATCAGGGGTCGCTGGAAACACCATGTATTTT